The 23 T cell receptor beta chains given below trace back to one sample, sequenced in a study of blood T cell repertoires in COVID-19 (dated by TCRdb to the early 2020s). Library generation was performed with the immunoSEQ multiplex PCR assay. Sourced from immuneACCESS, this table was stored by TCRdb with only in-frame sequences that have V and J called. A share of the clones is absent; for the studies checked, an unresolved V gene accounts for under half, and the remainder has no known explanation. The sample table records about 50,000 clones; 86% of these occur just once. Clones ranked in the top ten supply roughly 2.1% of the sample. Sample: peripheral blood. These receptors were collected from a woman aged 55 to 70 with acute or convalescent COVID-19.

The chain carries TRBV2 and TRBJ1-5; TRBD1 is a possible D gene (5 bases). Trimming removed 4 bases from V and 5 bases from J, with 9 bases in between. CDR1 and CDR2 (germline): SNHLY, FYNNEI. CDR3 length: 13 residues. The DNA of the CDR3 is TGTGCCAGCAGTGCGGACACTTATCAGCCCCAGCATTTT. Its protein product is CASSADTYQPQHF.

V usage is TRBV6-1 and J usage is TRBJ2-7, with 10 bases aligning to TRBD2. Trimming removed 1 base from V and 2 bases from J; junction bases left unmatched: 2. The CDR3 consists of 15 residues. Germline V CDR1 and CDR2: MNHNS, SASEGT. CDR3 nucleotides: TGTGCCAGCAGTGAAGAGCTAGCGGGGGCCTACGAGCAGTACTTC. Protein: CASSEELAGAYEQYF.

The gene calls are TRBV3-1 (or the pseudogene TRBV3-2) and TRBJ1-6; TRBD1 agrees at 8 bases. The CDR3 is made up of 16 amino acids. V was pared by 2 bases and J by 7 bases, with 7 bases of the junction left unmatched. Germline V gives CDR1 LGHDT, CDR2 YNNKEL (reference sequence). The CDR3 protein is CASSQRQGFGNSPLHF. CDR3 nucleotide sequence: TGTGCCAGCAGCCAACGACAGGGGTTCGGAAATTCACCCCTCCACTTT.

The chain uses TRBV12-3 or TRBV12-4 and TRBJ1-2; D is perhaps TRBD1 (6 bases). The length of the CDR3 is 12 residues. The V and J ends lost 7 bases and 4 bases respectively, with 10 bases between them. This CDR3 is CASTGARYGYTF. DNA for the CDR3: TGTGCCAGCACAGGGGCCCGCTATGGCTACACCTTC.

This chain joins TRBV6-5 and TRBJ2-2, with TRBD1 identical over 9 bases. The V and J ends lost 7 bases and 5 bases, in that order; junction bases with no gene match: 8. The V gene's germline CDR1 is MNHEY and CDR2 SVGAGI. The CDR3 has 15 amino acids. In DNA, the CDR3 is TGTGCCAGCAAATGGACAGGGGATTTAACCGGGGAGCTGTTTTTT. Its protein is CASKWTGDLTGELFF.

V and J are TRBV5-1 and TRBJ1-1; D unclear. Trimming left V 1 base short and J 1 base short, with 8 bases between. This CDR3 comprises 14 residues. The germline gives CDR1 SGHRS, CDR2 YFSETQ. Here the CDR3 DNA reads TGCGCCAGCAGCTTGAGCTTACGGAACACTGAAGCTTTCTTT. Translated: CASSLSLRNTEAFF. The full variable domain, rest sourced from reference TRBV5-1 and TRBJ1-1, is KAGVTQTPRYLIKTRGQQVTLSCSPISGHRSVSWYQQTPGQGLQFLFEYFSETQRNKGNFPGRFSGRQFSNSRSEMNVSTLELGDSALYLCASSLSLRNTEAFFGQGTRLTVV.

The chain couples TRBV27 to TRBJ2-7; D might be TRBD1 (6 bases). Deletions cut 2 bases from V and 5 bases from J, with 16 bases between. CDR3 length: 15 residues. From germline, CDR1 is MNHEY and CDR2 SMNVEV (reference sequence). The CDR3 DNA reads as TGTGCCAGCAGTTTAACACAGGGAATTCTCCACGAGCAGTACTTC. It translates to CASSLTQGILHEQYF.

CDR3 coding DNA: TGTGCCAGCAGAACCAACAGGGGGGGATACGAGCAGTACTTC. It translates to CASRTNRGGYEQYF. The rearrangement links TRBV28 to TRBJ2-7; tentatively, D is TRBD1 (8 bases). Trimming removed 6 bases at V and 4 bases at J, with 16 bases between. CDR1 MDHEN and CDR2 SYDVKM come from the germline V gene. This CDR3 is 14 amino acids long. The full variable domain, completed using reference TRBV28 and TRBJ2-7, is DVKVTQSSRYLVKRTGEKVFLECVQDMDHENMFWYRQDPGLGLRLIYFSYDVKMKEKGDIPEGYSVSREKKERFSLILESASTNQTSMYLCASRTNRGGYEQYFGPGTRLTVT.

J is TRBJ2-7 and V is TRBV11-2; 7 bases agree with TRBD1. V was clipped by 6 bases and J by 5 bases; unmatched bases: 16. Germline V lookup: CDR1 SGHAT, CDR2 FQNNGV. CDR3 length equals 16 residues. This chain's CDR3 is CASSPRQGGSAHEQYF. As DNA, the CDR3 is TGTGCCAGCAGTCCCCGACAGGGTGGTTCGGCCCACGAGCAGTACTTC. Full variable domain (outside the CDR3, taken from reference TRBV11-2 and TRBJ2-7): EAGVAQSPRYKIIEKRQSVAFWCNPISGHATLYWYQQILGQGPKLLIQFQNNGVVDDSQLPKDRFSAERLKGVDSTLKIQPAKLEDSAVYLCASSPRQGGSAHEQYFGPGTRLTVT.

The chain couples TRBV3-1 (or the pseudogene TRBV3-2) to TRBJ2-5; perhaps TRBD1 as D (6 bases). V lost 8 bases and J lost 0, with 16 bases in between. This CDR3 has 15 amino acids. Germline V gives CDR1 LGHDT, CDR2 YNNKEL (reference sequence). CDR3 sequence (DNA): TGTGCCAGCGCGCTCAGGGGTACTAACCAAGAGACCCAGTACTTC. Amino acids: CASALRGTNQETQYF.

The V call is TRBV29-1, the J call TRBJ1-2; D not resolved. Trimming took off 1 base at V and 8 bases at J, with 11 bases between the two ends. In germline, CDR1 is SQVTM, CDR2 ANQGSEA. The CDR3 contains 12 residues. In nucleotides, the CDR3 is TGCAGCGTTGAAGTGTATGAGGGAGGCTACACCTTC. Translation gives CSVEVYEGGYTF.

The V gene is TRBV24-1, the J gene TRBJ2-2, with no clear D. V was cut by 5 bases and J by 3 bases, with 9 bases left in between. Per the germline V gene, CDR1 is KGHDR and CDR2 is SFDVKD. This CDR3 contains 14 residues. Here the CDR3 reads CATSGRDYTGELFF. CDR3 DNA sequence: TGTGCCACCAGTGGGAGAGATTACACCGGGGAGCTGTTTTTT.

There are a few counts of this clone. The chain links TRBV19 to TRBJ2-1, with 7 bases that match TRBD2. Germline lookup yields CDR1 LNHDA and CDR2 SQIVND (reference sequence). V dropped 1 base and J dropped 0; count of bases not matched to a gene: 3. This CDR3 spans 16 amino acids. The CDR3 DNA is TGTGCCAGTAGTATAGGGACTAGGGGCTCCTACAATGAGCAGTTCTTC. It specifies CASSIGTRGSYNEQFF.

The V call is TRBV21-1, the J call TRBJ2-1; the table's D gene call, TRBD1, was not cross checked with the DNA. TRBV21-1 is labeled a pseudogene. The CDR3 spans 17 residues. The CDR3 spells CASSKEGQGQQYNEQFF. The DNA of the CDR3 is TGTGCCAGCAGCAAAGAGGGACAGGGGCAACAATACAATGAGCAGTTCTTC.

This clone appeared a single time. The rearrangement uses TRBV9 and TRBJ1-2, with 10 bases that match TRBD1. This CDR3 spans 15 amino acids. V shed 4 bases and J 3 bases; nucleotides not matched to a gene: 6. Germline loops: CDR1 SGDLS, CDR2 YYNGEE. CDR3 nucleotide sequence: TGTGCCAGCAGCTTTACCGGGACAGGGGACTATGGCTACACCTTC. Encoded protein: CASSFTGTGDYGYTF.

The V call is TRBV7-3, the J call TRBJ1-5; 7 nucleotides match TRBD1. With 5 bases clipped from V and 6 bases from J, the junction kept 10 bases outside the gene matches. The length of the CDR3 is 15 residues. CDR1 is SGHTA and CDR2 is FQGTGA in the germline V gene. DNA for the CDR3: TGTGCCAGCAGCGTCGACAGGGACCCCACTCAGCCCCAGCATTTT. This translates into CASSVDRDPTQPQHF.

The V and J genes are TRBV28 and TRBJ1-2, with 9 bases identical to TRBD1. With V trimmed by 9 bases and J by 4 bases, 9 bases remained unmatched. CDR3 length: 14 amino acids. Germline V gene sequence: CDR1 MDHEN, CDR2 SYDVKM. The CDR3 sequence: CASFTRDRVYGYTF. CDR3 sequence (DNA): TGTGCCAGTTTTACCAGGGACAGGGTCTATGGCTACACCTTC.

V and J are TRBV19 and TRBJ2-3, with no clear D. There are 14 residues in the CDR3. The V gene lost 3 bases and the J gene lost 2 bases, with 9 bases spanning the gap. Germline V gene data show CDR1 as LNHDA and CDR2 as SQIVND (reference sequence). CDR3 in amino acids: CASSIGRLTDTQYF. DNA of the CDR3: TGTGCCAGTAGTATCGGCCGACTCACAGATACGCAGTATTTT.

The chain employs TRBV7-8 and TRBJ2-7; possibly TRBD1 for D (6 bases). The CDR3 sequence is 15 residues long. The germline V gene has CDR1 SGHVS and CDR2 FQNEAQ. Trimming left V 3 bases short and J 3 bases short, with 15 bases between. CDR3 protein: CASSFYRVRGYEQYF. CDR3 coding DNA: TGTGCCAGCAGCTTTTACAGGGTCAGGGGCTACGAGCAGTACTTC.

This chain uses TRBV5-4 with TRBJ1-1, with D perhaps TRBD1 (6 bases). CDR3 length: 15 residues. CDR1 and CDR2 (germline): SGHNT, YYREEE (reference sequence). The V end was cut by 4 bases, the J end by 7 bases, with 20 bases between. CDR3 nucleotide sequence: TGTGCCAGCAGCGCCACACAGGGAAGGCGAGGTGAAGCTTTCTTT. This translates into CASSATQGRRGEAFF.

This chain connects TRBV19 to TRBJ1-1, with D perhaps matching TRBD1 (6 bases). This CDR3 region has 16 residues. CDR1 and CDR2 (germline): LNHDA, SQIVND (reference sequence). The V and J ends lost 5 bases and 1 base respectively, with 17 bases between them. CDR3 sequence: CASSVRGVGSNTEAFF. CDR3 nucleotides: TGTGCCAGTAGTGTCAGGGGAGTGGGATCGAACACTGAAGCTTTCTTT.

This clone was counted only a few times. The rearrangement uses TRBV6-5 and TRBJ1-6, with a weak D call TRBD1 (5 bases). The CDR3 has 15 amino acids. Germline lookup yields CDR1 MNHEY and CDR2 SVGAGI. The V and J ends lost 4 bases and 7 bases respectively, with 14 bases between them. The CDR3 DNA reads as TGTGCCAGCAGTTCGGACATACGGTACAATTCACCCCTCCACTTT. Encoded protein: CASSSDIRYNSPLHF.

J is TRBJ1-1 and V is TRBV18, with D hard to call. V was shortened by 5 bases and J by 1 base, with 11 bases between the two germline ends. The CDR3 has 14 residues. Germline V gene data show CDR1 as KGHSH and CDR2 as LQKENI. CDR3 sequence reads: CASSTSTRNTEAFF. DNA of the CDR3: TGTGCCAGCTCAACCTCGACACGGAACACTGAAGCTTTCTTT.